The 30 T cell receptor beta chains below all came from one sample that was sequenced in a study of blood T cells in healthy people across ages. Together with a sample-barcoded 5' primer, a J-beta primer mix was included in a second PCR lasting roughly 7 to 11 cycles. One entry per CDR3 protein, called by TCRdb with MiXCR from the 5' RACE reads. The profile shows 1.5 million to 2 million distinct CDR3 sequences, around 35% of them singletons. Specimen: blood. These receptors all come from a woman aged 25-40 years in good health.

Only a few counts were recorded for this clonotype. The rearrangement links TRBV7-8 to TRBJ2-3; the D is unclear. The germline V gene encodes CDR1 SGHVS and CDR2 FQNEAQ. The V gene lost 3 bases and the J gene lost 6 bases, with 22 bases spanning the gap. The CDR3 contains 17 residues. This chain's CDR3 is CASSLSEWRSLLDTQYF. The CDR3 nucleotides read TGTGCCAGCAGCTTGAGCGAGTGGCGGTCGTTACTGGATACGCAGTATTTT.

V usage is TRBV15 and J usage is TRBJ1-1; maybe TRBD1 (5 bases). V gave up 6 bases and J gave up 5 bases, with 22 bases separating them. Per germline, CDR1 LNHNV and CDR2 YYDKDF (reference sequence). The CDR3 extends over 16 amino acids. CDR3 coding DNA: TGTGCCACCAGAAGTCTGGGGCAGGCCGCGGGGACTGAAGCTTTCTTT. This translates into CATRSLGQAAGTEAFF.

This clonotype was seen only a few times. This chain uses TRBV7-9 with TRBJ2-1; D remains unclear. Looked up from germline, CDR1 is SEHNR and CDR2 is FQNEAQ (reference sequence). The CDR3 has 15 amino acids. The V and J ends lost 4 bases and 10 bases respectively, with 20 bases between them. The CDR3 sequence is CASSCSISELGEQFF. The CDR3 nucleotides are TGTGCCAGCAGCTGCTCAATTTCTGAGCTTGGGGAGCAGTTCTTC.

In this sample, this clonotype turned up a few times. Written as DNA, the CDR3 is TGCAGTGCTAGAGATGTGCAGGGAACCAATGAGCAGTTCTTC. Translation gives CSARDVQGTNEQFF. The gene calls are TRBV20-1 and TRBJ2-1; D possibly corresponds to TRBD1 (5 bases). Trimming pared 0 bases from V and 6 bases from J, leaving 12 bases between. Looked up from germline, CDR1 is DFQATT and CDR2 is SNEGSKA (reference sequence). This CDR3 is 14 amino acids long.

This clonotype was recorded a few times. The chain carries TRBV29-1 and TRBJ1-4, with TRBD1 matching 10 bases. CDR1 SQVTM and CDR2 ANQGSEA come from the germline V gene. The CDR3 contains 15 residues. With V trimmed by 0 bases and J by 6 bases, 4 bases remained unmatched. The chain's CDR3 is CSVEDWDRGYEKLFF. In nucleotides, the CDR3 is TGCAGCGTTGAAGACTGGGACAGGGGTTATGAAAAACTGTTTTTT.

This clonotype came up once. J is TRBJ2-1 and V is TRBV16, with D perhaps matching TRBD2 (5 bases). Germline lookup yields CDR1 KGHSY and CDR2 FQNENV. CDR3 size: 12 residues. V lost 4 bases, J lost 15 bases, and 16 bases lay in between. The CDR3 bases are TGTGCCAGCAGCCTGGACTCGATTACGCTGTTCTTC. This sequence encodes CASSLDSITLFF.

The sample holds a few counts of this clonotype. This chain connects TRBV6-1 to TRBJ2-1; D is undetermined. This CDR3 is 14 amino acids long. The ends were cut back, 0 bases at V and 10 bases at J, with 13 bases in the middle. CDR1 MNHNS and CDR2 SASEGT come from the germline V gene. The CDR3 DNA reads as TGTGCCAGCAGTGAAGCGGTAGTTGTAGGAGAGCAGTTCTTC. Its protein is CASSEAVVVGEQFF.

This clonotype was seen a few times. V and J are TRBV28 and TRBJ2-5, with 12 bases fitting TRBD2. Germline-derived CDR1 and CDR2 are MDHEN and SYDVKM. The length of the CDR3 is 16 residues. After removal of 6 bases from V and 5 bases from J, the junction contained 10 bases not matched to a gene. The CDR3 here is CASSSLPGTSGETQYF. DNA for the CDR3: TGTGCCAGCAGCTCACTCCCCGGGACTAGCGGGGAGACCCAGTACTTC.

The chain uses TRBV10-3 and TRBJ1-5; D is perhaps TRBD1 (6 bases). The V gene's germline CDR1 is ENHRY and CDR2 SYGVKD. The length of the CDR3 is 14 residues. V was pared by 4 bases and J by 8 bases, with 15 bases between. The CDR3, as DNA: TGTGCCATCAGTGCGCCCGGGGGCTTGGAGCCCCAGCATTTT. This encodes CAISAPGGLEPQHF.

The CDR3 nucleotides are TGCAGTGCTAGGGGCCAGGGGGTAGATACGCAGTATTTT. Amino acid sequence: CSARGQGVDTQYF. The V call is TRBV20-1, the J call TRBJ2-3; 7 bases line up with TRBD1. The germline CDR1 and CDR2 sequences are DFQATT and SNEGSKA (reference sequence). The V segment lost 3 bases and the J segment 5 bases; nucleotides outside the gene matches: 5. The CDR3 sequence is 13 residues long.

The chain has TRBV3-1 and TRBJ2-5; 8 bases match TRBD2. Looked up from germline, CDR1 is LGHDT and CDR2 is YNNKEL (reference sequence). This CDR3 spans 16 amino acids. The trim removed 4 bases at V and 3 bases at J, leaving 10 bases unmatched. The CDR3 protein is CASSPIGGAYKETQYF. As DNA, the CDR3 is TGTGCCAGCAGCCCAATCGGGGGGGCGTACAAAGAGACCCAGTACTTC.

The rearrangement links TRBV7-6 to TRBJ2-1; 7 bases line up with TRBD2. J was trimmed by 6 bases and V by 4 bases; bases with no gene match: 6. Germline CDR1 and CDR2: SGHVS and FNYEAQ. This CDR3 has 14 residues. The chain's CDR3 is CASSSPLAANEQFF. CDR3 bases: TGTGCCAGCAGCTCACCTCTAGCGGCCAATGAGCAGTTCTTC.

This clonotype was detected many times. V usage is TRBV12-3 or TRBV12-4 and J usage is TRBJ2-1, with 8 bases matching TRBD2. V shed 6 bases and J 6 bases; nucleotides not matched to a gene: 7. This CDR3 has 14 residues. The CDR3 nucleotides read TGTGCCAGCAGGCCCGGGGGGGCCGGCAATGAGCAGTTCTTC. Encoded protein: CASRPGGAGNEQFF.

V is TRBV5-6 and J is TRBJ1-2; D is ambiguous. The germline V gene has CDR1 SGHDT and CDR2 YYEEEE. The CDR3 has 15 amino acids. The V and J ends lost 4 bases and 5 bases respectively, with 18 bases between them. CDR3 coding DNA: TGTGCCAGCAGCAGCCGCGCGTCTAGGCCATATGGCTACACCTTC. This translates into CASSSRASRPYGYTF.

This clonotype has only a few counts. The chain links TRBV29-1 to TRBJ2-2; tentative D call: TRBD1 (6 bases). CDR3 length equals 13 residues. V dropped 7 bases and J dropped 1 base, with 10 bases sitting between them. Germline V CDR1 and CDR2: SQVTM, ANQGSEA. This CDR3 is CSGDIGNTGELFF. The DNA for the CDR3 is TGCAGCGGGGACATCGGGAACACCGGGGAGCTGTTTTTT.

This clonotype was seen only a few times. As DNA, the CDR3 is TGTGCCAGCAGCCCACGGTTGCGGATTGGGGCCAACGTCCTGACTTTC. As protein: CASSPRLRIGANVLTF. The chain is built from TRBV7-9 and TRBJ2-6; D unresolved. Germline CDR1 SEHNR, CDR2 FQNEAQ (reference sequence). Trimming pared 5 bases from V and 3 bases from J, leaving 14 bases between. This CDR3 has 16 residues.

This clonotype was seen a few times. J is TRBJ2-5 and V is TRBV20-1; D ambiguous. V lost 0 bases, J lost 5 bases, and 16 bases lay in between. Germline CDR1 and CDR2: DFQATT and SNEGSKA (reference sequence). CDR3 length equals 15 residues. For the CDR3, the DNA is TGCAGTGCTAGAGATCCCCAGGTCGAGAAGGAGACCCAGTACTTC. It translates to CSARDPQVEKETQYF.

In this sample, this clonotype turned up a few times. The CDR3 region has the DNA TGTGCCAGCAGCGCTCGAGCGGGGGTCCGGGAGACCCAGTACTTC. As protein: CASSARAGVRETQYF. The chain carries TRBV9 and TRBJ2-7; 8 nucleotides agree with TRBD2. The end of the DNA is better explained by TRBJ2-5, so the J call may be wrong. The germline gives CDR1 SGDLS, CDR2 YYNGEE. This CDR3 contains 15 residues.

In its sample, this clonotype was seen a few times. The CDR3 DNA sequence: TGTGCCAGCACGAACCAAAGAGACGAGCAGTACTTC. Translated, it gives CASTNQRDEQYF. The J gene is TRBJ2-7, the V gene TRBV28; D is undetermined. CDR3 length: 12 amino acids. Germline CDR1 is MDHEN and CDR2 is SYDVKM. The V and J ends lost 7 bases and 5 bases respectively, with 12 bases between them.

This clonotype was recorded many times. The chain joins TRBV12-3 or TRBV12-4 to TRBJ2-7; perhaps TRBD2 as D (6 bases). The CDR3 contains 12 residues. V shed 5 bases and J shed 2 bases, with 7 bases lying between them. The chain's CDR3 is CASSSGPYEQYF. The CDR3 nucleotides read TGTGCCAGCAGTAGCGGGCCCTACGAGCAGTACTTC.

This clonotype appeared once. The rearrangement uses TRBV6-2 or TRBV6-3 and TRBJ2-1; D is perhaps TRBD1 (8 bases). The germline gives CDR1 MNHEY, CDR2 SVGEGT. The CDR3 loop spans 15 amino acids. The V end was cut by 6 bases, the J end by 6 bases, with 18 bases between. In nucleotides, the CDR3 is TGTGCCAGCAGATTTACAGGGGGGGCTGGCAATGAGCAGTTCTTC. Translation: CASRFTGGAGNEQFF.

Comments on this clonotype: The germline gene is not matched at one end of the junction; a read error may be the cause. The chain couples TRBV7-2 to TRBJ2-1; D not resolved. This CDR3 spans 13 amino acids. In germline, CDR1 is SGHTA, CDR2 FQGNSA. The CDR3 nucleotides are TGTGCCAGCAGCTTCGCCTCGTACAATAAGCAGTTCTTC. Translation: CASSFASYNKQFF.

This clonotype was recorded at least ten times. This chain links TRBV29-1 with TRBJ2-7, with D unclear. Germline-derived CDR1 and CDR2 are SQVTM and ANQGSEA. This CDR3 has 11 residues. V lost 7 bases to trimming and J lost 7 bases, with 14 bases between them. The chain's CDR3 is CSGKADGEQYF. The CDR3 DNA is TGCAGCGGGAAGGCCGACGGTGAGCAGTACTTC.

This chain joins TRBV11-2 and TRBJ2-7, with D possibly being TRBD1 (7 bases). Trimming shortened V by 0 bases and J by 3 bases, and 15 bases separated the two germline ends. This CDR3 has 16 amino acids. Germline CDR1 reads SGHAT; CDR2 reads FQNNGV. CDR3 residues: CASSLEWGDSFYEQYF. The CDR3 nucleotides are TGTGCCAGCAGCTTAGAGTGGGGGGACAGCTTCTACGAGCAGTACTTC.

This clonotype was detected once. The chain couples TRBV6-1 to TRBJ2-3; D is possibly TRBD1 (5 bases). Trimming took off 1 base at V and 4 bases at J, with 18 bases between the two ends. The CDR3 covers 17 residues. The V gene's germline CDR1 is MNHNS and CDR2 SASEGT. The CDR3 bases are TGTGCCAGCAGTGAAGTTGGGGCTCACCGAGGCTCAGATACGCAGTATTTT. Amino acids: CASSEVGAHRGSDTQYF.

The chain is built from TRBV20-1 and TRBJ2-2; TRBD2 agrees at 10 bases. This CDR3 region has 15 residues. V lost 0 bases to trimming and J lost 9 bases; unmatched junction nucleotides: 7. Per germline, CDR1 DFQATT and CDR2 SNEGSKA (reference sequence). The CDR3 region has the DNA TGCAGTGCTAGAGACCTAGCGGGAGTTTCGAGGGAGCTGTTTTTT. Translation: CSARDLAGVSRELFF.

This clonotype was seen a handful of times. V usage is TRBV4-1 and J usage is TRBJ2-7; a weak D match, TRBD2 (6 bases). Per the germline V gene, CDR1 is MGHRA and CDR2 is YSYEKL. The CDR3 spans 15 residues. V was shortened by 4 bases and J by 0 bases, with 13 bases between the two germline ends. In nucleotides, the CDR3 is TGCGCCAGCAGCCCCAGGCGGGACCCCTCCTACGAGCAGTACTTC. Its translation is CASSPRRDPSYEQYF.

V is TRBV21-1 and J is TRBJ2-7; whether TRBD1, the table's D call, matches the DNA was not checked. TRBV21-1 is noted as a pseudogene. CDR3 size: 17 residues. DNA of the CDR3: TGTGCCAGCAGCAAGGGTAGCTTGAGGGGACAGAAGCACGAGCAGTACTTC. Protein: CASSKGSLRGQKHEQYF.

At least ten counts were recorded for this clonotype. The chain links TRBV12-3 or TRBV12-4 to TRBJ2-7, with TRBD1 matching over 8 bases. The CDR3 totals 14 residues. V dropped 7 bases and J dropped 4; count of bases not matched to a gene: 9. CDR3 nucleotides: TGTGCCAGCAAACCAACAGGGGGACGGTACGAGCAGTACTTC. Translating it yields CASKPTGGRYEQYF.

The J gene is TRBJ2-7, the V gene TRBV13; 10 bases align to TRBD2. Germline CDR1 reads PRHDT; CDR2 reads FYEKMQ (reference sequence). The V segment lost 5 bases and the J segment 5 bases; nucleotides outside the gene matches: 15. This CDR3 has 17 amino acids. CDR3 residues: CASSPRRVAGGRNEQYF. The CDR3 DNA follows: TGTGCCAGCAGCCCGCGGCGTGTAGCGGGAGGCCGGAACGAGCAGTACTTC.